These T cell receptor beta chains were read from a single sample in a study of blood T cell repertoires in COVID-19. Libraries were prepared by immunoSEQ multiplex PCR; TCRdb keeps only in-frame clonotypes and omits some of them. The data contain a few hundred thousand clones, about nine tenths of them singletons. The material sequenced was PBMCs or T cells enriched from blood (not recorded which). Receptors were obtained from a man aged 35-49 years who had recovered from COVID-19. The CDR3 runs from the conserved cysteine through the conserved F or W. Fields, in order: D gene, J gene, V gene, clone size, CDR3 DNA, CDR3 protein. The D gene is left open where the match is weak. Some rows mark clone size as missing; the rest say once, few, many or name a class of expanded clone.

TRBD2 | TRBJ2-3 | TRBV5-6 | NA | TGTGCCAGCAGCTCCCCGACTAGCGGGACTAGCACAGATACGCAGTATTTT | CASSSPTSGTSTDTQYF
TRBD1 | TRBJ1-4 | TRBV4-2 | NA | TGTGCCAGCAGCCAAACCGGGACAGGGGAGTCACTGTTTTTT | CASSQTGTGESLFF
NA | TRBJ2-1 | TRBV5-4 | once | TGTGCCAGCAGCAGACAAGGGGCTTACAATGAGCAGTTCTTC | CASSRQGAYNEQFF
TRBD1 | TRBJ1-1 | TRBV30 | NA | TGTGCCTGGAGCGCTTGGACAGGGCGGCTCCCCTATACGGTGACGAACACTGAAGCTTTCTTT | CAWSAWTGRLPYTVTNTEAFF
TRBD2 | TRBJ2-3 | TRBV5-1 | NA | TGCGCCAGCAGCCGGGGACTAGCGGAGATCACAGATACGCAGTATTTT | CASSRGLAEITDTQYF
NA | TRBJ2-7 | TRBV7-9 | NA | TGTGCCAGCAGCTCTAAGAGCGGGCCGTCCTACGAGCAGTACTTC | CASSSKSGPSYEQYF
TRBD1 | TRBJ2-5 | TRBV2 | once | TGTGCCAGCAGTGGACAGGGGCTCAACCAAGAGACCCAGTACTTC | CASSGQGLNQETQYF
NA | TRBJ2-5 | TRBV5-6 | NA | TGTGCCAGCAGCCCCTTGGGAGCGCTCCGGGAGACCCAGTACTTC | CASSPLGALRETQYF
TRBD1 | TRBJ2-5 | TRBV27 | NA | TGTGCCAGCAGTTCCTACAGGGGCTCCATGGGAGAGACCCAGTACTTC | CASSSYRGSMGETQYF
TRBD1 | TRBJ1-1 | TRBV6-1 | NA | TGTGCCAGCAGTGAGGGGACAGGGAGGATTCGCACTGAAGCTTTCTTT | CASSEGTGRIRTEAFF
NA | TRBJ2-1 | TRBV27 | once | TGTGCCAGCAGTTTAGACTTAAGCTCCTACAATGAGCAGTTCTTC | CASSLDLSSYNEQFF
TRBD1 | TRBJ1-4 | TRBV3-1/TRBV3-2 | NA | TGTGCCAGCAGCCTCCCCAAGCAAGGGGGCTCGACTAATGAAAAACTGTTTTTT | CASSLPKQGGSTNEKLFF
TRBD1 | TRBJ2-2 | TRBV6-2/TRBV6-3 | once | TGTGCCAGCAGTTCGACAGGGGGAAGCACCGGGGAGCTGTTTTTT | CASSSTGGSTGELFF
TRBD2 | TRBJ2-7 | TRBV2 | NA | TGTGCCAGCAGGGGACTAGCGGCATCCTACGAGCAGTACTTC | CASRGLAASYEQYF
NA | TRBJ2-2 | TRBV18 | NA | TGTGCCAGCTCACCCGGGTCCCACGGGGAGCTGTTTTTT | CASSPGSHGELFF
NA | TRBJ2-3 | TRBV12-5 | NA | TGTGCTAGTGGCCCCTCTAGGGGGAGCACAGATACGCAGTATTTT | CASGPSRGSTDTQYF
NA | TRBJ2-1 | TRBV3-1/TRBV3-2 | NA | TGTGCCAGCAGCCAGGGGGCCCCTAGCTCCTACAATGAGCAGTTCTTC | CASSQGAPSSYNEQFF
TRBD2 | TRBJ2-3 | TRBV7-9 | NA | TGTGCCAGCAGCTTACGGGAGGTGGGAGATACGCAGTATTTT | CASSLREVGDTQYF
NA | TRBJ1-4 | TRBV30 | once | TGTGCCCGTTCAGAAGCAGGGGCAACTAATGAAAAACTGTTTTTT | CARSEAGATNEKLFF
NA | TRBJ1-3 | TRBV3-1/TRBV3-2 | NA | TGTGCCAGCAGCCAACCGAGGGAGAGGAATTCCGGAAACACCATATATTTT | CASSQPRERNSGNTIYF
TRBD2 | TRBJ2-7 | TRBV11-2 | NA | TGTGCCAGCAACCCCAGCGGGGGACCATACGAGCAGTACTTC | CASNPSGGPYEQYF
TRBD1 | TRBJ2-7 | TRBV5-1 | NA | TGCGCCAGCAGCGATCCCACTACAGGGGGCTACGAGCAGTACTTC | CASSDPTTGGYEQYF
NA | TRBJ2-1 | TRBV7-3 | NA | TGTGCCAGCAGCTTAATGAGCCTTAGCTCCTACAATGAGCAGTTCTTC | CASSLMSLSSYNEQFF
TRBD2 | TRBJ2-3 | TRBV15 | NA | TGTGCCACCAGCAACCGACGGGGGGAAGATACGCAGTATTTT | CATSNRRGEDTQYF
TRBD1 | TRBJ1-3 | TRBV28 | NA | TGTGCTACGAAGGGACAGGTTTATGGAAACACCATATATTTT | CATKGQVYGNTIYF
NA | TRBJ1-1 | TRBV21-1 | NA | TGTGCCAGCAGCCAGCCGGGGGGCCATGGGTCTTTCTTT | CASSQPGGHGSFF
NA | TRBJ1-1 | TRBV27 | NA | TGTGCCAGCAGTTTAAGTATAGGGAGGACAACTGAAGCTTTCTTT | CASSLSIGRTTEAFF
NA | TRBJ1-2 | TRBV6-5 | NA | TGTGCCAGCAGTTACCCCCCGGAGGAGGGCTACACCTTC | CASSYPPEEGYTF
TRBD2 | TRBJ2-3 | TRBV7-2 | NA | TGTGCCAGCAGCCGTAGCGGGACCTTTAGCACAGATACGCAGTATTTT | CASSRSGTFSTDTQYF
TRBD1 | TRBJ1-1 | TRBV7-2 | NA | TGTGCCAGCAGCTTAGATTCAGGGGGCACTGAAGCTTTCTTT | CASSLDSGGTEAFF
NA | TRBJ1-6 | TRBV30 | NA | TGTGCCTGGAGGGCCTCCTATAATTCACCCCTCCACTTT | CAWRASYNSPLHF
NA | TRBJ1-1 | TRBV6-2/TRBV6-3 | NA | TGTGCCAGCAGTTTTCGACAGGTTGAAGCTTTCTTT | CASSFRQVEAFF
TRBD2 | TRBJ2-3 | TRBV24-1 | NA | TGTGCCACCAGTGATGGACTAGCGGGGGGACACACAGATACGCAGTATTTT | CATSDGLAGGHTDTQYF
NA | TRBJ1-3 | TRBV7-3 | NA | TGTGCCAGCAGCCCAAACGCGGGGGCGAGCACCATATATTTT | CASSPNAGASTIYF
NA | TRBJ1-1 | TRBV28 | NA | TGTGCCAGCAGTTTATCAGGAGCGGACACTGAAGCTTTCTTT | CASSLSGADTEAFF
NA | TRBJ2-2 | TRBV19 | NA | TGTGCCAGTAGTATCCCGGGACACGGGAACACCGGGGAGCTGTTTTTT | CASSIPGHGNTGELFF
NA | TRBJ1-5 | TRBV4-3 | NA | TGCGCCAGCAGCCAAGAGGAGGACCAGCCCCAGCATTTT | CASSQEEDQPQHF
TRBD1 | TRBJ1-4 | TRBV3-1/TRBV3-2 | NA | TGTGCCAGCAGCCGGAAAGGGGGCGTAGGTGAAAAACTGTTTTTT | CASSRKGGVGEKLFF
NA | TRBJ2-7 | TRBV4-2 | NA | TGTGCCAGCAGCCAAGATGGGGCGGGAACCTACTACGAGCAGTACTTC | CASSQDGAGTYYEQYF
TRBD1 | TRBJ2-7 | TRBV2 | NA | TGTGCCAGCAGTGAGAGGACAGGGGGCGAGCAGTACTTC | CASSERTGGEQYF